This is a list of T cell receptor beta chains from one sample in a study of CD8 T cells in ankylosing spondylitis. Via MiXCR, TCRdb re-called the 5' RACE reads, giving one row per CDR3 protein. This repertoire shows 350,000 or so distinct CDR3 sequences, roughly 15% found once; its top ten account for roughly 1.1%. Sequenced: blood, either unsorted or a sorted T cell fraction (not recorded which). The receptors originated from a male donor with ankylosing spondylitis or in good health (not recorded which). Each CDR3 is given with its conserved first and last residue. A D gene is named only where the DNA matches it firmly. Clone size, where shown, is once, few, many, or a class for clones that have expanded.

d_call clone_size j_call v_call cdr3_aa cdr3_nt
NA many TRBJ2-3 TRBV29-1 CSVEDLGRYTQYF TGCAGCGTTGAAGATCTTGGGCGGTACACGCAGTATTTT
TRBD1 many TRBJ1-5 TRBV7-9 CASSSGTGNQPQHF TGTGCCAGCAGCTCTGGGACAGGAAATCAGCCCCAGCATTTT
TRBD2 NA TRBJ2-1 TRBV4-1 CASSQDGSLAGGRNEQFF TGCGCCAGCAGCCAAGACGGTTCTCTAGCGGGGGGGCGAAATGAGCAGTTCTTC
TRBD1 NA TRBJ1-2 TRBV12-3/TRBV12-4 CASRPEGAPSVGVYGYTF TGTGCCAGCAGACCCGAGGGGGCGCCGAGCGTGGGGGTTTATGGCTACACCTTC
NA once TRBJ2-5 TRBV5-5 CAGSLFFPGVETQYF TGTGCCGGCAGCTTGTTTTTCCCTGGGGTAGAGACCCAGTACTTC
NA few TRBJ1-1 TRBV7-9 CASRTGTGNTEAFF TGTGCCAGCAGGACCGGTACAGGGAATACTGAAGCTTTCTTT
NA NA TRBJ1-1 TRBV2 CASRSKGNTEAFF TGTGCCAGCAGGAGCAAGGGGAACACTGAAGCTTTCTTT
TRBD2 many TRBJ2-2 TRBV20-1 CSARPAGGPTGELFF TGCAGTGCTAGACCAGCGGGGGGACCCACCGGGGAGCTGTTTTTT
NA NA TRBJ2-1 TRBV7-2 CASSLKLGDEQFF TGTGCCAGCAGCTTAAAATTAGGCGATGAGCAGTTCTTC
NA NA TRBJ1-4 TRBV5-1 CASSLVGSNEKLFF TGCGCCAGCAGCTTGGTCGGGAGTAATGAAAAACTGTTTTTT
TRBD2 NA TRBJ2-7 TRBV5-1 CASSLSGGLSYEQYF TGCGCCAGCAGCTTGAGCGGGGGGCTCTCCTACGAGCAGTACTTC
TRBD1 few TRBJ1-6 TRBV20-1 CSAPGQGDSPLHF TGCAGCGCCCCCGGACAGGGGGATTCACCCCTCCACTTT
TRBD2 NA TRBJ2-3 TRBV10-3 CAIRGTSAPDTQYF TGTGCCATCAGGGGGACTAGCGCTCCAGATACGCAGTATTTT
NA NA TRBJ1-5 TRBV6-4 CASSVCLRATLYQPQHF TGTGCCAGCAGTGTATGTCTGAGGGCTACACTGTACCAGCCCCAGCATTTT
TRBD1 NA TRBJ2-1 TRBV5-1 CASSLGQASYNEQFF TGCGCCAGCAGCCTGGGACAGGCCTCCTACAATGAGCAGTTCTTC
NA few TRBJ2-7 TRBV6-5 CASSSPPKGAYEQYF TGTGCCAGCAGTTCCCCTCCGAAAGGGGCCTACGAGCAGTACTTC
NA NA TRBJ2-7 TRBV5-1 CASSSTGYEQYF TGCGCCAGCAGCTCTACAGGCTACGAGCAGTACTTC